The subject of this entry is one T cell receptor beta chain. Preparation of TCR beta libraries was done by quantitative 5'-RACE with molecular barcodes. TCRdb recomputed calls from the 5' RACE reads with MiXCR, one row per CDR3 protein. The sample carries 300,000 to 350,000 distinct CDR3 sequences, less than 25% recorded once. This CDR3 comprises 18 residues. V was pared by 0 bases and J by 2 bases, with 8 bases of the junction left unmatched. In germline, CDR1 is LGHNA, CDR2 YNFKEQ. These data are taken from a study of CD8 T cells in ankylosing spondylitis. The sequenced sample was blood, either unsorted or a sorted T cell fraction (not recorded which). The TCR was taken from a female donor with ankylosing spondylitis or in good health (not recorded which). The chain links TRBV4-2 to TRBJ2-3; 10 bases align to TRBD2. CDR3 amino acids: CASSQDIRTSGFTDTQYF. DNA for the CDR3: TGTGCCAGCAGCCAAGATATTCGGACTAGCGGTTTCACAGATACGCAGTATTTT.